Each of the 6 T cell receptor beta chains below was sequenced from the same sample in a study of T cells in Graves' hyperthyroidism and ophthalmopathy. The source material, RNA transcripts, was used to amplify TCR beta CDR3 regions. The TCR CDR3 first-round RT-PCR relied on the HTBI primer set. In TCRdb, the multiplex PCR reads were re-called with MiXCR into one record per CDR3 protein. The data contain about 480,000 distinct CDR3 sequences, approximately 15% of them seen just once; the ten biggest clones take up 15% to 20%. The sample consisted of blood. These receptors were collected from a woman aged 18 to 35 with Graves' hyperthyroidism.

The chain is built from TRBV11-3 and TRBJ2-3; 9 bases line up with TRBD2. Trimming cost V 2 bases and J 5 bases; bases outside gene matches: 2. This CDR3 contains 14 residues. Germline V gives CDR1 SGHNT, CDR2 YENEEA. The CDR3 region is CASSLFSGGDTQYF. CDR3 coding DNA: TGTGCCAGCAGCTTATTTAGCGGGGGAGATACGCAGTATTTT. The complete variable domain, with remaining parts taken from reference TRBV11-3 and TRBJ2-3, reads EAGVVQSPRYKIIEKKQPVAFWCNPISGHNTLYWYLQNLGQGPELLIRYENEEAVDDSQLPKDRFSAERLKGVDSTLKIQPAELGDSAVYLCASSLFSGGDTQYFGPGTRLTVL.

The chain recombines TRBV4-1 with TRBJ1-2; TRBD1 aligns across 7 bases. This CDR3 has 15 residues. CDR1 is MGHRA and CDR2 is YSYEKL in the germline V gene. The V gene end was trimmed by 2 bases and the J gene end by 2 bases; junction bases not matched to a gene: 5. The DNA for the CDR3 is TGCGCCAGCAGCCAATCAGGGGGGATCAACTATGGCTACACCTTC. Translated, it gives CASSQSGGINYGYTF.

This chain links TRBV7-9 with TRBJ2-5, with D perhaps TRBD2 (5 bases). Trimming removed 5 bases from V and 5 bases from J, with 12 bases in between. Looked up from germline, CDR1 is SEHNR and CDR2 is FQNEAQ (reference sequence). The CDR3 length is 13 residues. The CDR3 sequence: CASSVTSVETQYF. CDR3 DNA: TGTGCCAGCAGCGTTACTAGTGTGGAGACCCAGTACTTC.

This clonotype was counted many times. CDR3 loop: CASSLRNPTGELGYTF. CDR3 sequence (DNA): TGTGCCAGCAGCTTAAGAAATCCCACAGGGGAGTTAGGCTACACCTTC. This chain joins TRBV11-3 and TRBJ1-2, with TRBD1 matching over 7 bases. The CDR3 is 16 residues long. Germline V gives CDR1 SGHNT, CDR2 YENEEA. V gave up 2 bases and J gave up 8 bases; unmatched junction bases: 14.

This clonotype was detected ten times or more. The chain links TRBV29-1 to TRBJ1-3, with 8 bases aligning to TRBD1. The length of the CDR3 is 14 residues. CDR1 and CDR2 from the germline V gene are SQVTM and ANQGSEA. The junction had 6 bases not matched to a gene; V was cut back by 3 bases and J by 5 bases. In nucleotides, the CDR3 is TGCAGCGTTGATACGACAGGGGATCGAAACACCATATATTTT. Translating it yields CSVDTTGDRNTIYF.

A word on this clonotype: This may arise from a read error, as a much more abundant clone is one base away. V gene TRBV9 combines with J gene TRBJ2-1; TRBD1 matches at 9 bases. This CDR3 contains 21 residues. Germline CDR1 reads SGDLS; CDR2 reads YYNGEE. With 0 bases clipped from V and 2 bases from J, the junction kept 18 bases outside the gene matches. The CDR3 nucleotides read TGTGCCAGCAGCGTAGGTTTGGGGGGGACAGGGTGGGCAGCGACCTACAATGAGCAGTTCTTC. Protein product: CASSVGLGGTGWAATYNEQFF.